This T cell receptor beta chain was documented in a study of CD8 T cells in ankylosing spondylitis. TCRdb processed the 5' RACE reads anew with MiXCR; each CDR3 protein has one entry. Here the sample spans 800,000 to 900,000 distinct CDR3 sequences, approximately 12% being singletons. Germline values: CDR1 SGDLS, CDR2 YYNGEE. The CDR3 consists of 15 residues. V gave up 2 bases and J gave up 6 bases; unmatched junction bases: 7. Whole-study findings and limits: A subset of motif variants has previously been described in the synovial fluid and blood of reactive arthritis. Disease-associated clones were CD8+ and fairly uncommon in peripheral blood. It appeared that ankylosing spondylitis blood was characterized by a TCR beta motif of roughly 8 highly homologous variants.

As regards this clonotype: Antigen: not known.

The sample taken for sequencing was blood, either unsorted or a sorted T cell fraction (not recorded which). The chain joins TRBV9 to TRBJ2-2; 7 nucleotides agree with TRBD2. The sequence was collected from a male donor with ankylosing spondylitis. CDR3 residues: CASSVGLGVPGELFF. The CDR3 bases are TGTGCCAGCAGCGTTGGACTAGGGGTCCCCGGGGAGCTGTTTTTT.